This is a list of T cell receptor beta chains from one sample in a study of cytomegalovirus exposure and HLA in healthy donors. Assay used: immunoSEQ multiplex PCR; TCRdb lists only in-frame clones, some missing. The table records some 200,000 clones, more than 75% of them present only once. The sequenced material came from PBMCs. These receptors were taken from a woman aged 45-65 years in good health and CMV-seropositive. The CDR3 runs from the conserved cysteine through the conserved F or W. A D gene is named only where the DNA matches it firmly. Not all rows give a size; the values are once, few, many and, for expanded clones, a class.

clone_size j_call v_call d_call cdr3_nt cdr3_aa
NA TRBJ1-2 TRBV5-6 TRBD1 TGTGCCAGCAGCCAGGGACAGGGGGAGTATGGCTACACCTTC CASSQGQGEYGYTF
NA TRBJ2-7 TRBV5-8 NA TGTGCCAGCAGCTCAGGATACACGGGGGAGCAGTACTTC CASSSGYTGEQYF
NA TRBJ2-7 TRBV5-4 NA TGTGCCAGCAGCTTGAGGGGGGGCTCCTACGAGCAGTACTTC CASSLRGGSYEQYF
NA TRBJ2-3 TRBV6-6 NA TGTGCCAGCAGTTACAGGGGCAGACCCACAGATACGCAGTATTTT CASSYRGRPTDTQYF
NA TRBJ2-7 TRBV6-5 NA TGTGCCAGCGGACAGAACGAGCAGTACTTC CASGQNEQYF
NA TRBJ1-2 TRBV29-1 TRBD1 TGCAGCGTCGTCAGACAGGGGGCGTATGGCTACACCTTC CSVVRQGAYGYTF
NA TRBJ2-1 TRBV4-2 TRBD2 TGTGCCAGCAGCCAAGGAGGCGGGGGGGCGGATGAGCAGTTCTTC CASSQGGGGADEQFF
NA TRBJ1-2 TRBV29-1 NA TGCAGCGTTCAAGGAGGAGAGAACTATGGCTACACCTTC CSVQGGENYGYTF
NA TRBJ1-2 TRBV19 TRBD1 TGTGCCAGTAGTATAGTCCCAGCCTCAGGGGGATCCTTCTATGGCTACACCTTC CASSIVPASGGSFYGYTF
NA TRBJ2-7 TRBV2 NA TGTGCCAGCAGGAGCTCCTACGAGCAGTACTTC CASRSSYEQYF
NA TRBJ2-1 TRBV19 TRBD2 TGTGCCAGTAGTAAATCGGGAGCGGGGGGCCTATACAATGAGCAGTTCTTC CASSKSGAGGLYNEQFF
NA TRBJ2-7 TRBV7-2 NA TGTGCCAGCAGCAATACAGGGACGACGTACGAGCAGTACTTC CASSNTGTTYEQYF
NA TRBJ2-5 TRBV4-2 TRBD2 TGTGCCAGCAGCCAAGATTCAGCGGGGGAAGAGACCCAGTACTTC CASSQDSAGEETQYF
once TRBJ2-5 TRBV7-8 NA TGTGCCAGCAGCTTAGCAGGGAGCCAAGAGACCCAGTACTTC CASSLAGSQETQYF
NA TRBJ1-1 TRBV5-1 NA TGCGCCAGCAGCAGGAGGGGCAACACTGAAGCTTTCTTT CASSRRGNTEAFF
NA TRBJ2-4 TRBV4-2 NA TGTGCCAGCAGCCAAGGGAGCGGAAACATTCAGTACTTC CASSQGSGNIQYF
NA TRBJ1-3 TRBV30 NA TGTGCCTGGAGTGTACAGCTCAGGGGACCTGGAAACACCATATATTTT CAWSVQLRGPGNTIYF
NA TRBJ2-2 TRBV20-1 NA TGCAGTGCCGGAGGTGGCGGGGAGCTGTTTTTT CSAGGGGELFF
NA TRBJ1-1 TRBV7-9 NA TGTGCCAGCAGCTCCGTTGGGGGAGGGGCTGAAGCTTTCTTT CASSSVGGGAEAFF
NA TRBJ1-2 TRBV5-1 NA TGCGCCAGCAGCTTGGCCGGCGAGGGTTTCTATGGCTACACCTTC CASSLAGEGFYGYTF
NA TRBJ2-3 TRBV4-1 NA TGCGCCAGCAGCCAAGGAGGGAGCAACACAGATACGCAGTATTTT CASSQGGSNTDTQYF
NA TRBJ2-7 TRBV7-9 NA TGTGCCAGCAGTCACCGGGATCACTACGAGCAGTACTTC CASSHRDHYEQYF
NA TRBJ1-1 TRBV9 TRBD1 TGTGCCAGCAGCGTAGACGGACAGGGGAACACTGAAGCTTTCTTT CASSVDGQGNTEAFF
NA TRBJ1-2 TRBV6-5 NA TGTGCCAGCAGTGTCACTGAAACCTATGGCTACACCTTC CASSVTETYGYTF
NA TRBJ1-5 TRBV6-1 NA TGTGCCAGCAGTGAATGGGCCCAGGGTCAGCCCCAGCATTTT CASSEWAQGQPQHF
NA TRBJ2-5 TRBV9 NA TGTGCCAGCAGCGCTGGGGCCCTCCAAGAGACCCAGTACTTC CASSAGALQETQYF
NA TRBJ2-5 TRBV7-2 TRBD2 TGTGCCAGCAGCTTGGGACTAGCTGTAGAGACCCAGTACTTC CASSLGLAVETQYF
NA TRBJ1-4 TRBV28 TRBD1 TGTGCCAGCAGTTCCGGGACAGGGGTCGGATCACGCGAAAAACTGTTTTTT CASSSGTGVGSREKLFF
NA TRBJ2-1 TRBV6-1 TRBD2 TGTGCCAGCAGTGATGGAGCGGGGTCCACCTACAATGAGCAGTTCTTC CASSDGAGSTYNEQFF
NA TRBJ2-3 TRBV7-9 NA TGTGCCAGCAGCGCAGGTCCAGATACGCAGTATTTT CASSAGPDTQYF
NA TRBJ1-2 TRBV2 TRBD1 TGTGCCAGCAGGGCCGGGACAGGCCTCGGCTACACCTTC CASRAGTGLGYTF
NA TRBJ1-5 TRBV6-5 NA TGTGCCAGCAGTCGCGGTCGTAGCAATCAGCCCCAGCATTTT CASSRGRSNQPQHF
NA TRBJ2-1 TRBV6-1 NA TGTGCCAGCAGAGCAGGCCCAAGCTCCTACAATGAGCAGTTCTTC CASRAGPSSYNEQFF
NA TRBJ2-3 TRBV30 TRBD2 TGTGCCTGGACTAGCGGGGGTTTTTCTACAGATACGCAGTATTTT CAWTSGGFSTDTQYF
NA TRBJ1-5 TRBV28 NA TGTGCCAGCACTACCCTAGATGAGCCCCAGCATTTT CASTTLDEPQHF
NA TRBJ1-6 TRBV6-6 NA TGTGCCAGCAGTCTCGCTCGGAGTTCACCCCTCCACTTT CASSLARSSPLHF
NA TRBJ1-1 TRBV10-3 NA TGTGCCATCAGTTTTACAGGGCTAGACACTGAAGCTTTCTTT CAISFTGLDTEAFF
NA TRBJ1-6 TRBV5-1 TRBD1 TGCGCCAGCAGTTCCGGGACAGCGAATTCACCCCTCCACTTT CASSSGTANSPLHF
NA TRBJ2-5 TRBV11-1 NA TGTGCCAGCAGCTTTGCAGGGTACAGGACGCGGGAGACCCAGTACTTC CASSFAGYRTRETQYF
NA TRBJ1-1 TRBV5-1 TRBD1 TGCGCCAGCAGCTCGGAAGACAGGGGAGGGGGCACTGAAGCTTTCTTT CASSSEDRGGGTEAFF
few TRBJ1-1 TRBV6-5 NA TGTGCCAGCAAAGGGACGGGGGAAAGTACTGAAGCTTTCTTT CASKGTGESTEAFF
NA TRBJ1-5 TRBV7-2 NA TGTGCCAGCAGCTTAGCGCGGACAGATCAGCCCCAGCATTTT CASSLARTDQPQHF
NA TRBJ1-1 TRBV21-1 NA TGTGCCAGCACCTACAGGGGGTCCAGCACTGAAGCTTTCTTT CASTYRGSSTEAFF
NA TRBJ1-1 TRBV18 NA TGTGCCAGCTCACCAGGGGCGACAAACACTGAAGCTTTCTTT CASSPGATNTEAFF
NA TRBJ1-1 TRBV28 TRBD1 TGTGCCAGCAGTTTACCGGGACAGACTGAAGCTTTCTTT CASSLPGQTEAFF
NA TRBJ1-4 TRBV7-9 NA TGTGCCAGCAGCCCCGCTGGGGGGGCTAATGAAAAACTGTTTTTT CASSPAGGANEKLFF